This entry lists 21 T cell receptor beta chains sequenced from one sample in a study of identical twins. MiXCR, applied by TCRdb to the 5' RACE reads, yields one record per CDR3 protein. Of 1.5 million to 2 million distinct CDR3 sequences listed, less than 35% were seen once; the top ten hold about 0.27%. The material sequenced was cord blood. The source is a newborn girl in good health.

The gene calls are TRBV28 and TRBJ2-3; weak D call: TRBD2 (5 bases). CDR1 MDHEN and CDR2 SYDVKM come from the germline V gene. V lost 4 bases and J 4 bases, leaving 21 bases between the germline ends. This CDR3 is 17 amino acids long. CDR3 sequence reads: CASSSLGPGSHADTQYF. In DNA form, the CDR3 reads TGTGCCAGCAGTTCCCTTGGTCCGGGGTCCCACGCAGATACGCAGTATTTT. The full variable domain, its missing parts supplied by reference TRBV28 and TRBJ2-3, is DVKVTQSSRYLVKRTGEKVFLECVQDMDHENMFWYRQDPGLGLRLIYFSYDVKMKEKGDIPEGYSVSREKKERFSLILESASTNQTSMYLCASSSLGPGSHADTQYFGPGTRLTVL.

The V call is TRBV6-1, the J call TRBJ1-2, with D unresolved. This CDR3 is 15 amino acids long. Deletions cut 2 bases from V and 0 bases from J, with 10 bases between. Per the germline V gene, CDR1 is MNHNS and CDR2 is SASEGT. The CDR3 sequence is CASSEFTVANYGYTF. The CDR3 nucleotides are TGTGCCAGCAGTGAATTCACAGTAGCTAACTATGGCTACACCTTC.

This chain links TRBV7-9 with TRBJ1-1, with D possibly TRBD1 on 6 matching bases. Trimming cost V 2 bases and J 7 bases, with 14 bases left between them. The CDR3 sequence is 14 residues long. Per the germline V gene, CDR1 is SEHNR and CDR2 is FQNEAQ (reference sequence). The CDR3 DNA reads TGTGCCAGCAGCTTACTCAGGGAGGGGGGTGAAGCTTTCTTT. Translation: CASSLLREGGEAFF.

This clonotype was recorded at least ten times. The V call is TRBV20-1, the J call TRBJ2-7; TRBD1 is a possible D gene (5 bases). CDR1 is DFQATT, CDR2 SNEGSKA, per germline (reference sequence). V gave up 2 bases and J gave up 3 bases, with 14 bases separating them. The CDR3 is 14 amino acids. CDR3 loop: CSARSQGFFYEQYF. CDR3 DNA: TGCAGTGCTAGAAGCCAGGGTTTTTTCTACGAGCAGTACTTC.

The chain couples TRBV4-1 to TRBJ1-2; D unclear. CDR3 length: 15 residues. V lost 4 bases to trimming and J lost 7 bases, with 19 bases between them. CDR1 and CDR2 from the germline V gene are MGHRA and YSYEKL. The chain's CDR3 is CASSPLGETITGYTF. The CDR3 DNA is TGCGCCAGCAGCCCCCTTGGAGAGACGATCACTGGCTACACCTTC.

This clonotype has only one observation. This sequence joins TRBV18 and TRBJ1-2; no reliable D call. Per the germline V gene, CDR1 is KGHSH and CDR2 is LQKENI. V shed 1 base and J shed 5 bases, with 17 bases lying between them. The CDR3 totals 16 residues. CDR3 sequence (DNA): TGTGCCAGCTCACCACTAGACGTTCCCATTCCTTATGGCTACACCTTC. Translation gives CASSPLDVPIPYGYTF.

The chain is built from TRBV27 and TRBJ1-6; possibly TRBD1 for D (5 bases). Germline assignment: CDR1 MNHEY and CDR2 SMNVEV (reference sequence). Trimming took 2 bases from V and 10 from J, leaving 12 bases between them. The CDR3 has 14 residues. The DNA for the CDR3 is TGTGCCAGCAGTTTAACGGGGGTTGGATCACCCCTCCACTTT. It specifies CASSLTGVGSPLHF.

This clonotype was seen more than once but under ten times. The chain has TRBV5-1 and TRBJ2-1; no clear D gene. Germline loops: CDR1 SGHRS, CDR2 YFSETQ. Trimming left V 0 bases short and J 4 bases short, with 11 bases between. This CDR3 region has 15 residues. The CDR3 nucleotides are TGCGCCAGCAGCTTGGGTTCTACGCTATACAATGAGCAGTTCTTC. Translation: CASSLGSTLYNEQFF.

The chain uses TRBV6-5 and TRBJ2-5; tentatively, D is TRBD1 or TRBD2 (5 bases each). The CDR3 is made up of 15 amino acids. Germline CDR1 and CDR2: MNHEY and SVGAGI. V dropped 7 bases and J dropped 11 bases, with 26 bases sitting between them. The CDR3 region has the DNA TGTGCCAGCACCATGGGACCTGCCTCCTACAATGAGCAGTACTTC. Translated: CASTMGPASYNEQYF.

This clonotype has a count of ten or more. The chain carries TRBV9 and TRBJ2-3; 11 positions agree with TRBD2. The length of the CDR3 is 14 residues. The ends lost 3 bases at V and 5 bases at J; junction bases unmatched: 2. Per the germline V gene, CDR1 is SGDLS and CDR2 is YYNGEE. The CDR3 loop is CASSAGTSGDTQYF. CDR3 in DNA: TGTGCCAGCAGCGCTGGGACTAGCGGAGATACGCAGTATTTT.

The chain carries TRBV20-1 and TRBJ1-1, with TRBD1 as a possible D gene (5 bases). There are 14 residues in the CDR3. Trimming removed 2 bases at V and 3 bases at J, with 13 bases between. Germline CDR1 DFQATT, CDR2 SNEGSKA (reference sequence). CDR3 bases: TGCAGTGCTAGAATCGGGGGGACGGACACTGAAGCTTTCTTT. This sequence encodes CSARIGGTDTEAFF.

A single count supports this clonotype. CDR3 protein: CSANPARSGGVRDTQYF. The CDR3 DNA is TGCAGTGCTAATCCTGCTCGGAGCGGGGGGGTCAGAGATACGCAGTATTTT. V and J are TRBV20-1 and TRBJ2-3, with 10 bases matching TRBD2. The J segment lost 5 bases and the V segment lost 4 bases, leaving 15 bases of the junction unmatched. There are 17 residues in the CDR3. The germline V gene encodes CDR1 DFQATT and CDR2 SNEGSKA (reference sequence).

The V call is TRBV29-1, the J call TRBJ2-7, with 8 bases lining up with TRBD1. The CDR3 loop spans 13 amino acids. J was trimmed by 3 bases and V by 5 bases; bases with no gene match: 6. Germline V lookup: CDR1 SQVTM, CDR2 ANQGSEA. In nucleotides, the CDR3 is TGCAGCGTTCGGACAGGGTTCGTCTACGAGCAGTACTTC. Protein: CSVRTGFVYEQYF.

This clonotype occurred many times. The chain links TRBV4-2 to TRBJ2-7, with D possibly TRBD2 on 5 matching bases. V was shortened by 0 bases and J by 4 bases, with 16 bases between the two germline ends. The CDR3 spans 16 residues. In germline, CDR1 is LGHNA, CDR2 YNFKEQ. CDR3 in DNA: TGTGCCAGCAGCCAAGACTTCGGGATCAGCAAATACGAGCAGTACTTC. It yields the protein CASSQDFGISKYEQYF.

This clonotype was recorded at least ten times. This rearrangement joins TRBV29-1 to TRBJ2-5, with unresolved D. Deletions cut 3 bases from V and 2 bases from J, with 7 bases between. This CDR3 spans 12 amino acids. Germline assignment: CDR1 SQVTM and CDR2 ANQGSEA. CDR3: CSVESEQETQYF. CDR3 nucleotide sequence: TGCAGCGTTGAGTCGGAGCAAGAGACCCAGTACTTC. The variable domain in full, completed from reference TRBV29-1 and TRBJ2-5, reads SAVISQKPSRDICQRGTSLTIQCQVDSQVTMMFWYRQQPGQSLTLIATANQGSEATYESGFVIDKFPISRPNLTFSTLTVSNMSPEDSSIYLCSVESEQETQYFGPGTRLLVL.

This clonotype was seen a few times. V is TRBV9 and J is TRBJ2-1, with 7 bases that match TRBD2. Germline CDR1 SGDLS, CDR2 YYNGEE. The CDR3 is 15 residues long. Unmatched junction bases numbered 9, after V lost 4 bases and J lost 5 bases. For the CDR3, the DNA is TGTGCCAGCAGCCCATGGGGGGGATTCAACAATGAGCAGTTCTTC. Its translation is CASSPWGGFNNEQFF.

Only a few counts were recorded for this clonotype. The CDR3 sequence is CASSPAGQDNQPQHF. CDR3 bases: TGTGCCAGCAGCCCAGCGGGTCAGGATAATCAGCCCCAGCATTTT. The chain employs TRBV6-5 and TRBJ1-5, with D uncertain. CDR1 is MNHEY and CDR2 is SVGAGI in the germline V gene. V was cut by 6 bases and J by 4 bases, with 16 bases left in between. This CDR3 contains 15 residues.

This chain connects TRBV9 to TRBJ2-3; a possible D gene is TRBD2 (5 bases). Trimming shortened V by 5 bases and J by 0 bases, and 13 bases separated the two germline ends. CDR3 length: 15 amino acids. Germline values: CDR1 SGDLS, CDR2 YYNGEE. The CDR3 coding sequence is TGTGCCAGCAGATCGAGCGGTACTAGCACAGATACGCAGTATTTT. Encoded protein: CASRSSGTSTDTQYF.

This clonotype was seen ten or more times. The CDR3 region is CASSPSNSPLHF. The CDR3 bases are TGTGCCAGCTCACCTTCAAATTCACCCCTCCACTTT. The chain couples TRBV18 to TRBJ1-6; D gene ambiguous. V lost 3 bases and J 7 bases, leaving 4 bases between the germline ends. This CDR3 has 12 residues. The germline V gene encodes CDR1 KGHSH and CDR2 LQKENI. The whole variable domain, filled in from reference TRBV18 and TRBJ1-6, reads NAGVMQNPRHLVRRRGQEARLRCSPMKGHSHVYWYRQLPEEGLKFMVYLQKENIIDESGMPKERFSAEFPKEGPSILRIQQVVRGDSAAYFCASSPSNSPLHFGNGTRLTVT.

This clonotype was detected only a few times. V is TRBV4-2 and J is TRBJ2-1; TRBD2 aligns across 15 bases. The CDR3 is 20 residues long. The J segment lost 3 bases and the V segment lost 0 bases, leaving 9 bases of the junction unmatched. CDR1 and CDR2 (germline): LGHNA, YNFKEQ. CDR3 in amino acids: CASSQDWGTSGRSFYNEQFF. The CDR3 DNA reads TGTGCCAGCAGCCAAGATTGGGGGACTAGCGGGAGGAGTTTCTACAATGAGCAGTTCTTC.

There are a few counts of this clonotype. The CDR3 region is CASSVVWQGHEKLFF. In nucleotides, the CDR3 is TGTGCCAGCAGCGTTGTGTGGCAGGGGCACGAAAAACTGTTTTTT. The chain has TRBV27 and TRBJ1-4; possible D gene TRBD1, 6 bases. Trimming pared 6 bases from V and 8 bases from J, leaving 19 bases between. CDR3 length: 15 residues. The germline V gene encodes CDR1 MNHEY and CDR2 SMNVEV (reference sequence).